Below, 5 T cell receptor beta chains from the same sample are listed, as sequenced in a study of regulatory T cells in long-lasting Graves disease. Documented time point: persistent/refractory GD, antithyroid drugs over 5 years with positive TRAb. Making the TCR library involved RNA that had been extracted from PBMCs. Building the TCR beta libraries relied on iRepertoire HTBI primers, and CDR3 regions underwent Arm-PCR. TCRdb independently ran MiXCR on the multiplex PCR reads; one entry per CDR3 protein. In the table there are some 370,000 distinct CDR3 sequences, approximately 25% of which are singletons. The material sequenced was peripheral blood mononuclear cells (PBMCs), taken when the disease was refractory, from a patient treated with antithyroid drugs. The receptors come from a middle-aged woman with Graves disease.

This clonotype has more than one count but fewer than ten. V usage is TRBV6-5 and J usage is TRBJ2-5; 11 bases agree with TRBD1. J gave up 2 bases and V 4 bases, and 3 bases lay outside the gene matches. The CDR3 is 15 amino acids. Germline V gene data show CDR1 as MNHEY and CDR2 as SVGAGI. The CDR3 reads CASSSDRGQQETQYF. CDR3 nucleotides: TGTGCCAGCAGTTCGGACAGGGGGCAACAAGAGACCCAGTACTTC.

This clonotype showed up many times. The CDR3, as DNA: TGTGCCAGCAGTGAAGGGTGGAGAGGGATTCACGAGCAGTACTTC. This codes for CASSEGWRGIHEQYF. The genes are TRBV6-1 and TRBJ2-7; possible D gene TRBD2, 5 bases. The CDR3 totals 15 residues. V was pared by 1 base and J by 5 bases, with 15 bases between. Germline CDR1 MNHNS, CDR2 SASEGT.

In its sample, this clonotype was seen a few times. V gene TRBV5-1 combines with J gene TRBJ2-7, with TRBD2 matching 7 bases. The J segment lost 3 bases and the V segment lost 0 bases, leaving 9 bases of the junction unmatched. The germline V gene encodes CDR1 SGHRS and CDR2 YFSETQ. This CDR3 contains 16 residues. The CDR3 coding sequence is TGCGCCAGCAGCTTGGGCCCGGGGGGATCCCTCTACGAGCAGTACTTC. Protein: CASSLGPGGSLYEQYF.

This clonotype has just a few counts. CDR3 protein: CASSQGGLSYEQYF. The CDR3 coding sequence is TGTGCCAGCAGCCAAGGAGGTCTATCCTACGAGCAGTACTTC. The V call is TRBV3-1, the J call TRBJ2-7; D unclear. CDR3 length: 14 residues. The V end lost 1 base, the J end lost 1 base, and 8 bases lay between the germline ends. CDR1 is LGHDT and CDR2 is YNNKEL in the germline V gene (reference sequence).

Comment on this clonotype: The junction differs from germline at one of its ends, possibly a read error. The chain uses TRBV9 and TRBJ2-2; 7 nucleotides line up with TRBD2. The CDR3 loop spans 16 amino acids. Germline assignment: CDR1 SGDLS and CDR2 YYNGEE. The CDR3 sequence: CASSGRSGTVVGELSF. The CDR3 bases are TGTGCCAGCAGCGGCCGGAGCGGGACTGTGGTCGGGGAGCTGTCTTTT.